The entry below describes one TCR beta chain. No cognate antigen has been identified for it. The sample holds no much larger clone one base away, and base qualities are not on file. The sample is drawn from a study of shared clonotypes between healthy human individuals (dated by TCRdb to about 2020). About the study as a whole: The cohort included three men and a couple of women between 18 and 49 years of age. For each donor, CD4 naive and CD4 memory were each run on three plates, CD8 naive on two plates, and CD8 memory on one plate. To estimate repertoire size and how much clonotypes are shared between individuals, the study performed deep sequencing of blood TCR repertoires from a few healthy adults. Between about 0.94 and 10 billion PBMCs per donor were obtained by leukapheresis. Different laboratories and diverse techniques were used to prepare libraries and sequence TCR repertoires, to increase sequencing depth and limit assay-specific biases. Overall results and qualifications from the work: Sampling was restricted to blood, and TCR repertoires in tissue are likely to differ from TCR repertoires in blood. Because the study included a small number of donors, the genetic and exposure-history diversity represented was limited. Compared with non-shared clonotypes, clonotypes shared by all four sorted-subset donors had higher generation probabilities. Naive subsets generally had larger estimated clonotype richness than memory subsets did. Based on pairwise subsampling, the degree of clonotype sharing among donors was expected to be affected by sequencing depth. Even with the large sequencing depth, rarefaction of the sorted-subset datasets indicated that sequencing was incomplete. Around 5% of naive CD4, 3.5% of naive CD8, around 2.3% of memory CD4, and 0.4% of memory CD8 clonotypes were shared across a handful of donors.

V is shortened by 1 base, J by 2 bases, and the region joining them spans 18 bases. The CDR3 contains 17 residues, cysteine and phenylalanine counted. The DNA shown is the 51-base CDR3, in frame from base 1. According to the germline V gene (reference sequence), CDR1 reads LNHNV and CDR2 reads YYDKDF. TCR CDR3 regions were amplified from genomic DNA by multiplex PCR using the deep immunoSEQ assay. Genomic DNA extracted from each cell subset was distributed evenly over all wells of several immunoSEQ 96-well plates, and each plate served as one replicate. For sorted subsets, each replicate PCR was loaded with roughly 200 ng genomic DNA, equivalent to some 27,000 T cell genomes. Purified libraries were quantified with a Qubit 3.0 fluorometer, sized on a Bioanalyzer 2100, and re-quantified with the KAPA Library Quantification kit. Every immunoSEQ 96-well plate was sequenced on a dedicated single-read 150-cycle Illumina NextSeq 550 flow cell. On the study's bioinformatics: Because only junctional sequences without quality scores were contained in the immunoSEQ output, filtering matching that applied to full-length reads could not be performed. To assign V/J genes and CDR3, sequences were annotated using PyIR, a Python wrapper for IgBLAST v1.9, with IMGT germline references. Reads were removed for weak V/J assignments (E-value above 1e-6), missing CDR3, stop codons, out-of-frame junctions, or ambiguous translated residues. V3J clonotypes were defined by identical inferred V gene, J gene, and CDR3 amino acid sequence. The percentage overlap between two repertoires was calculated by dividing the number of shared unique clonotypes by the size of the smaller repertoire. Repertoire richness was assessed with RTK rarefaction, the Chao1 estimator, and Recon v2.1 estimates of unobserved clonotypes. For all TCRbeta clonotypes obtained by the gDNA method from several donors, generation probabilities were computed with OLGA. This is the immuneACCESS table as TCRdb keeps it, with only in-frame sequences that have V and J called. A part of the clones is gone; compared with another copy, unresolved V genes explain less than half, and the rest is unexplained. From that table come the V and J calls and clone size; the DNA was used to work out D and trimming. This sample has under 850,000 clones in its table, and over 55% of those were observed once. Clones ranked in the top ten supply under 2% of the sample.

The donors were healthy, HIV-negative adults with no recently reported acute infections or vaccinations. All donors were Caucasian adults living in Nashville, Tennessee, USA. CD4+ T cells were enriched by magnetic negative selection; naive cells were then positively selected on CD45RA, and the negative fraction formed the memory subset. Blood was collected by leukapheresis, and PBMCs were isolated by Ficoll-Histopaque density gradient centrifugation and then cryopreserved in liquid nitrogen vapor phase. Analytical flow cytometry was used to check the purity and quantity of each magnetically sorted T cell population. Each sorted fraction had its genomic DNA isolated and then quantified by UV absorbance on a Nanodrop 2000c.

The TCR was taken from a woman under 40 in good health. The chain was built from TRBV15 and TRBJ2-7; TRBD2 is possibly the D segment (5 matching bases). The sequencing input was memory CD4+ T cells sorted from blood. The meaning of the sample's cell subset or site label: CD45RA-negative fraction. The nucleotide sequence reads TGTGCCACCAGCAGAGTACGCGGAGGAGGTTCGACCTACGAGCAGTACTTC. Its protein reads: CATSRVRGGGSTYEQYF.